One and the same sample provided the 25 T cell receptor beta chains below, sequenced in a study of response to subunit inactivated influenza vaccine. TCRdb ran MiXCR on the RT-PCR reads and lists one entry per CDR3 protein. The sample comprises approximately 500,000 distinct CDR3 sequences, 13% of which are singletons, and around 13% rests with the top ten. Sequenced material: PBMCs from blood, taken about 40 days after vaccination. The receptors stem from a man in his fifties or sixties who received an inactivated influenza vaccine.

The rearrangement uses TRBV6-1 and TRBJ2-1; TRBD1 matches at 8 bases. The germline V gene encodes CDR1 MNHNS and CDR2 SASEGT. Losses at the gene ends were 5 bases for V and 3 bases for J; bases not matched to a gene: 12. The CDR3 length is 17 residues. The CDR3 loop reads CASSSRQGLIFYNEQFF. The CDR3 DNA reads as TGTGCCAGCAGTAGCCGACAGGGGTTAATCTTCTACAATGAGCAGTTCTTC.

This clonotype was counted ten times or more. This chain uses TRBV7-8 with TRBJ2-7; possibly TRBD1 for D (5 bases). This CDR3 is 15 amino acids long. Trimming took 5 bases from V and 4 from J, leaving 18 bases between them. Looked up from germline, CDR1 is SGHVS and CDR2 is FQNEAQ. In nucleotides, the CDR3 is TGTGCCAGCAGCCCAGCCAGGGTGCTCGGGTACGAGCAGTACTTC. Translation: CASSPARVLGYEQYF.

The rearrangement joins TRBV20-1 to TRBJ2-5; D not resolved. V lost 3 bases, J lost 1 base, and 9 bases lay in between. The germline gives CDR1 DFQATT, CDR2 SNEGSKA (reference sequence). The CDR3 length is 13 residues. The CDR3 loop reads CSASSVVQETQYF. The CDR3 DNA follows: TGCAGTGCTAGCTCGGTTGTCCAAGAGACCCAGTACTTC.

This clonotype showed up just a few times. The chain recombines TRBV20-1 with TRBJ2-1; D possibly corresponds to TRBD2 (6 bases). The CDR3 covers 15 residues. V lost 8 bases and J lost 1, with 18 bases in between. The V gene's germline CDR1 is DFQATT and CDR2 SNEGSKA (reference sequence). CDR3 loop: CSTKTPGSSYNEQFF. In nucleotides, the CDR3 is TGCAGTACGAAGACCCCCGGGAGTTCCTACAATGAGCAGTTCTTC.

J is TRBJ2-7 and V is TRBV4-1; 7 nucleotides match TRBD2. V was pared by 1 base and J by 1 base, with 7 bases of the junction left unmatched. CDR3 length equals 16 residues. Germline CDR1 and CDR2: MGHRA and YSYEKL. DNA of the CDR3: TGCGCCAGCAGCCAAGGCGGGCTAGCGGCATCCTACGAGCAGTACTTC. Protein sequence: CASSQGGLAASYEQYF.

This clonotype appeared many times. The chain's CDR3 is CASSQDSGSYEQYF. In nucleotides, the CDR3 is TGTGCCAGCAGCCAAGACTCCGGTTCCTACGAGCAGTACTTC. This sequence joins TRBV3-1 and TRBJ2-7; D not certain. This CDR3 has 14 residues. The V end lost 0 bases, the J end lost 1 base, and 7 bases lay between the germline ends. Germline V gives CDR1 LGHDT, CDR2 YNNKEL (reference sequence).

This clonotype occurred a few times. The gene calls are TRBV7-8 and TRBJ1-3; the D is unclear. The CDR3 has 15 residues. V gave up 2 bases and J gave up 1 base, with 9 bases separating them. Germline lookup yields CDR1 SGHVS and CDR2 FQNEAQ. The CDR3 protein is CASSLNMGSGNTIYF. The CDR3 nucleotides are TGTGCCAGCAGCTTAAACATGGGTTCTGGAAACACCATATATTTT.

The J gene is TRBJ2-3, the V gene TRBV10-3, with 10 bases aligning to TRBD2. There are 17 residues in the CDR3. Trimming cost V 8 bases and J 0 bases; bases outside gene matches: 11. Germline V gives CDR1 ENHRY, CDR2 SYGVKD. The CDR3 protein is CAIGLPSGGPSTDTQYF. The CDR3 bases are TGTGCCATCGGTTTGCCTAGCGGGGGCCCTAGCACAGATACGCAGTATTTT.

This clonotype was counted between two and nine times. This chain connects TRBV7-3 to TRBJ2-3, with 11 nucleotides matching TRBD2. From germline, CDR1 is SGHTA and CDR2 FQGTGA. V lost 5 bases, J lost 6 bases, and 19 bases stayed unmatched. This CDR3 is 19 amino acids long. CDR3 sequence (DNA): TGTGCCAGCAGCCCCCTTGGGGAAACTAGCGGGAGCCGGCGGGATACGCAGTATTTT. It encodes CASSPLGETSGSRRDTQYF.

The chain has TRBV5-5 and TRBJ2-7; 11 positions match TRBD2. Germline V lookup: CDR1 SGHKS, CDR2 YYEKEE (reference sequence). V dropped 1 base and J dropped 4; count of bases not matched to a gene: 4. The CDR3 totals 15 residues. The CDR3 sequence is CASSLLTSGEYEQYF. Here the CDR3 DNA reads TGTGCCAGCAGCTTGCTGACTAGCGGGGAATACGAGCAGTACTTC. The full variable domain, rest sourced from reference TRBV5-5 and TRBJ2-7, is DAGVTQSPTHLIKTRGQQVTLRCSPISGHKSVSWYQQVLGQGPQFIFQYYEKEERGRGNFPDRFSARQFPNYSSELNVNALLLGDSALYLCASSLLTSGEYEQYFGPGTRLTVT.

This clonotype was counted only a few times. This rearrangement joins TRBV10-3 to TRBJ2-2, with 12 bases that match TRBD2. V lost 1 base to trimming and J lost 6 bases; unmatched junction nucleotides: 6. This CDR3 comprises 17 residues. Germline V gene sequence: CDR1 ENHRY, CDR2 SYGVKD. The CDR3 region is CAISEFPSGRAAGELFF. CDR3 DNA: TGTGCCATCAGTGAGTTTCCTAGCGGGAGGGCCGCCGGGGAGCTGTTTTTT.

This clonotype appeared many times. The rearrangement links TRBV2 to TRBJ2-3; the match to TRBD2 covers 10 bases. The CDR3 loop spans 15 amino acids. The V segment lost 4 bases and the J segment 4 bases; nucleotides outside the gene matches: 5. The germline gives CDR1 SNHLY, CDR2 FYNNEI. The CDR3 protein is CASSAGLAVADTQYF. In nucleotides, the CDR3 is TGTGCCAGCAGTGCAGGACTAGCGGTAGCAGATACGCAGTATTTT.

The chain has TRBV27 and TRBJ1-5; 10 bases map to TRBD1. V shed 4 bases and J 5 bases; nucleotides not matched to a gene: 2. This CDR3 spans 14 amino acids. In germline, CDR1 is MNHEY, CDR2 SMNVEV (reference sequence). CDR3 loop: CASSSTGGHQPQHF. The CDR3 bases are TGTGCCAGCAGTTCGACAGGGGGCCATCAGCCCCAGCATTTT.

This clonotype was seen at least ten times. This chain links TRBV10-3 with TRBJ2-3; D is uncertain. The germline V and J ends were trimmed by 6 bases and 4 bases, with 8 bases remaining between them. Germline CDR1 reads ENHRY; CDR2 reads SYGVKD. The CDR3 loop spans 12 amino acids. CDR3 in amino acids: CAISPQSDTQYF. In DNA form, the CDR3 reads TGTGCCATCAGCCCTCAATCAGATACGCAGTATTTT.

The chain links TRBV29-1 to TRBJ2-2; 7 bases are shared with TRBD1. Trimming removed 3 bases from V and 1 base from J; junction bases left unmatched: 8. Germline V CDR1 and CDR2: SQVTM, ANQGSEA. This CDR3 comprises 16 residues. CDR3 nucleotide sequence: TGCAGCGTTGAGGGCCGCAACAGGGGGAACACCGGGGAGCTGTTTTTT. Protein product: CSVEGRNRGNTGELFF.

There are a few counts of this clonotype. The V call is TRBV7-2, the J call TRBJ2-1, with TRBD2 matching 7 bases. Trimming removed 3 bases from V and 3 bases from J; junction bases left unmatched: 5. The CDR3 loop spans 15 amino acids. Germline assignment: CDR1 SGHTA and CDR2 FQGNSA. The CDR3 sequence is CASSFGGSYYNEQFF. The CDR3 DNA reads as TGTGCCAGCAGCTTCGGCGGGAGCTACTACAATGAGCAGTTCTTC.

The V and J genes are TRBV20-1 and TRBJ1-4; no definite D call. CDR1 is DFQATT, CDR2 SNEGSKA, per germline (reference sequence). The CDR3 loop spans 13 amino acids. Trimming took 0 bases from V and 3 from J, leaving 5 bases between them. Here the CDR3 reads CSARDWANEKLFF. In nucleotides, the CDR3 is TGCAGTGCTAGAGATTGGGCTAATGAAAAACTGTTTTTT.

The table lists this clonotype with a few counts. V is TRBV18 and J is TRBJ1-1; 8 positions match TRBD1. This CDR3 is built from 14 residues. The germline V gene has CDR1 KGHSH and CDR2 LQKENI. The junction had 6 bases not matched to a gene; V was cut back by 8 bases and J by 1 base. This CDR3 reads CASRQGAWNTEAFF. The CDR3 region has the DNA TGTGCCAGCCGCCAGGGGGCTTGGAACACTGAAGCTTTCTTT.

This clonotype was detected a few times. This rearrangement joins TRBV6-2 or TRBV6-3 to TRBJ1-5; 7 bases are a match to TRBD1. With V trimmed by 6 bases and J by 0 bases, 11 bases remained unmatched. There are 17 residues in the CDR3. Germline values: CDR1 MNHEY, CDR2 SVGEGT. The CDR3 bases are TGTGCCAGCAGGGTGGCCTCGGGACAGTATAGCAATCAGCCCCAGCATTTT. This encodes CASRVASGQYSNQPQHF.

The gene calls are TRBV29-1 and TRBJ2-1, with D perhaps TRBD1 (5 bases). The CDR3 extends over 14 amino acids. Trimming stripped 0 bases from V and 0 bases from J, with 6 bases between. Germline-derived CDR1 and CDR2 are SQVTM and ANQGSEA. The CDR3 loop reads CSVEEQDSYNEQFF. The CDR3 DNA reads TGCAGCGTTGAAGAACAGGACTCCTACAATGAGCAGTTCTTC.

This clonotype was counted ten times or more. The V and J genes are TRBV7-9 and TRBJ2-7; D gene unclear. Trimming pared 3 bases from V and 0 bases from J, leaving 9 bases between. CDR3 length: 14 residues. Germline V lookup: CDR1 SEHNR, CDR2 FQNEAQ (reference sequence). In DNA form, the CDR3 reads TGTGCCAGCAGCTTCGGCACCAGCTCCTACGAGCAGTACTTC. This codes for CASSFGTSSYEQYF.

The chain carries TRBV28 and TRBJ2-7; either TRBD1 or TRBD2 may fit D (5 bases each). Trimming removed 6 bases from V and 2 bases from J, with 11 bases in between. CDR3 length: 13 residues. Germline-derived CDR1 and CDR2 are MDHEN and SYDVKM. The CDR3 region is CASRLGRAYEQYF. DNA of the CDR3: TGTGCCAGCAGGCTGGGACGGGCCTACGAGCAGTACTTC.

The chain employs TRBV9 and TRBJ2-2; D is perhaps TRBD2 (6 bases). Germline V gene sequence: CDR1 SGDLS, CDR2 YYNGEE. The CDR3 is made up of 14 amino acids. V dropped 4 bases and J dropped 6 bases, with 13 bases sitting between them. CDR3 bases: TGTGCCAGCAGCCCCGGAGGGGCGCCCGGGGAGCTGTTTTTT. Its translation is CASSPGGAPGELFF.

Here the CDR3 DNA reads TGCAGTGCTAGAGTCCATTCGACAGGGGTTTATGGCTACACCTTC. Amino acid sequence: CSARVHSTGVYGYTF. The chain carries TRBV20-1 and TRBJ1-2; TRBD1 matches at 8 bases. Trimming at V came to 1 base and at J to 5 bases, leaving 9 bases not matched to a gene. The CDR3 totals 15 residues. The germline CDR1 and CDR2 sequences are DFQATT and SNEGSKA (reference sequence).

This clonotype was recorded a few times. The chain joins TRBV28 to TRBJ2-2; tentative D call: TRBD1 (6 bases). The CDR3 extends over 15 amino acids. The germline gives CDR1 MDHEN, CDR2 SYDVKM. Deletions cut 3 bases from V and 7 bases from J, with 15 bases between. CDR3 bases: TGTGCCAGCAGTTTGGGACAAGTGGTGGTCGGGGAGCTGTTTTTT. This codes for CASSLGQVVVGELFF.